The clone carrying this T cell receptor (beta chain) was observed at least ten times. The antigen remains unidentified. 5'RACE template switching added a universal primer site and UMIs to TCR cDNA. MiXCR, run by TCRdb on the 5' RACE reads, gives a single entry per CDR3 protein. Here the sample spans roughly 150,000 distinct CDR3 sequences, approximately 6.7% being singletons. The data were obtained in a study of T cells after yellow fever vaccination. Overall study results and limits: Among all clonotypes, a small share was observed in both CD4 and CD8 compartments. Secondary responses were weaker yet peaked faster, day 5 versus 15. The booster saw the reappearance of most primary-vaccination clones (about 95% CD4, roughly 90% CD8).

CDR3 length: 16 amino acids. V shed 0 bases and J 1 base; nucleotides not matched to a gene: 4. From germline, CDR1 is KGHSH and CDR2 LQKENI. The TCR originated in a man aged 18 to 30 who received the YFV17D yellow fever vaccine. The chain recombines TRBV18 with TRBJ2-5; the match to TRBD1 covers 8 bases. Sequencing was performed on CD4+ T cells sorted from PBMCs, taken about 5 days after the first yellow fever vaccination. CDR3 residues: CASSPPFGQGQETQYF. The CDR3 DNA follows: TGTGCCAGCTCACCACCCTTCGGACAGGGCCAAGAGACCCAGTACTTC.